This T cell receptor beta chain was captured by sequencing in a study of T cell responses to AZD1222 COVID-19 vaccine. The study, taken as a whole, reports: At 160-218 and 743-854, vaccine-associated CD4 TCRs were dominant, and they spanned spike. The study sampled repertoires only after the peak T cell response.

Note on this clone: Its target is unknown.

Measured with immunoSEQ multiplex PCR; TCRdb has only the in-frame clones, and not every one. The sample holds about 110,000 clones, about 90% seen once. Per germline, CDR1 SGHDT and CDR2 YYEEEE. The V end lost 7 bases, the J end lost 0 bases, and 22 bases lay between the germline ends. CDR3 length: 17 amino acids. The TCR was taken from an adult who received the AZD1222 COVID-19 vaccine. The sequencing here drew on peripheral blood, taken 28 days after the second AZD1222 dose. This chain links TRBV5-6 with TRBJ1-2; D is possibly TRBD1 (6 bases). CDR3 protein: CASGAYLKQGTNYGYTF. The CDR3 nucleotides read TGTGCCAGCGGGGCATACCTGAAACAGGGAACTAACTATGGCTACACCTTC.